This T cell receptor beta chain is from a study of blood T cell repertoires in COVID-19. The CDR3 spans 14 residues. Germline lookup yields CDR1 LGHDT and CDR2 YNNKEL (reference sequence). Losses at the gene ends were 5 bases for V and 7 bases for J; bases not matched to a gene: 6. Sequenced by immunoSEQ multiplex PCR; TCRdb stores in-frame clones only, minus some. The profile shows hundreds of thousands of clones, approximately 80% of them singletons. This clonotype was obtained from a human donor in a cohort sampled during active COVID-19. Sequencing input: peripheral blood. The chain carries TRBV3-1 (or the pseudogene TRBV3-2) and TRBJ2-1; 9 bases line up with TRBD1. The CDR3 DNA reads TGTGCCAGCAGCAAGGGGACAGGGCGGAATGAGCAGTTCTTC. This sequence encodes CASSKGTGRNEQFF.